A selection of T cell receptor beta chains follows, all from one sample in a study of immune heterogeneity within non-small cell lung tumors. TCRdb reanalysed the multiplex PCR reads using MiXCR and keeps one entry per CDR3 protein. The sample consists of thousands of distinct CDR3 sequences, about 20% of them appearing once. Sequencing was performed on lung tumor tissue. The source is a man between 65 and 80 years old with non-small cell lung cancer. Each CDR3 is given with its conserved first and last residue. D genes are given only for firm matches. For some rows the clone size is stated as once, few or many, or as a class when expanded; others skip it.

J | D | size | V | DNA | CDR3
TRBJ1-1 | - | many | TRBV5-1 | TGCGCCAGCAGCCCCGCGGGGGAGAACACTGAAGCTTTCTTT | CASSPAGENTEAFF
TRBJ2-7 | - | medium-sized | TRBV13 | TGTGCCAGCAGCTTAGGGGTAGCGGCCCGCTCCTACGAGCAGTACTTC | CASSLGVAARSYEQYF
TRBJ2-3 | TRBD2 | - | TRBV12-5 | TGTGCTAGTGGTTTGGTGGTAGCGGGGGCCACAGATACGCAGTATTTT | CASGLVVAGATDTQYF
TRBJ2-7 | - | medium-sized | TRBV20-1 | TGCAGTGCTAGTTTAGGAGGATACGAGCAGTACTTC | CSASLGGYEQYF
TRBJ1-4 | - | few | TRBV3-1 | TGTGCCAGCAGCCAGAGCCCGTCCTTGAGGGAAAAACTGTTTTTT | CASSQSPSLREKLFF
TRBJ2-3 | TRBD2 | many | TRBV5-5 | TGTGCCAGCAGCTTGGTACTGGGGGGAGGGACCGCTAGCACAGATACGCAGTATTTT | CASSLVLGGGTASTDTQYF
TRBJ2-3 | TRBD2 | once | TRBV6-1 | TGTGCCATCGTAGCGGGGTCGGGGGGTACGCAGTATTTT | CAIVAGSGGTQYF
TRBJ2-3 | TRBD2 | - | TRBV5-6 | TGTGCCAGCAGCTTGCTAGCGGGAGAGGAGGATACGCAGTATTTT | CASSLLAGEEDTQYF
TRBJ1-2 | TRBD1 | large | TRBV6-1 | TGTGCCAGCAGTGAGAGTGACAGGGGGTCTGGCTACACCTTC | CASSESDRGSGYTF
TRBJ1-1 | - | medium-sized | TRBV28 | TGTGCCAGCAGTACCCCATCGGGGAACACTGAAGCTTTCTTT | CASSTPSGNTEAFF
TRBJ1-6 | - | medium-sized | TRBV7-2 | TGTGCCAGCAGCTTAGCAGGGGGAGATAATTCACCCCTCCACTTT | CASSLAGGDNSPLHF
TRBJ2-3 | - | many | TRBV9 | TGTGCCAGCAGTGTTACCGCAGGGACAGATACGCAGTATTTT | CASSVTAGTDTQYF
TRBJ2-7 | TRBD1 | many | TRBV7-9 | TGTGCCAGCAGCCCCCCGACAGGGCCACTCTACGAGCAGTACTTC | CASSPPTGPLYEQYF
TRBJ2-3 | TRBD2 | medium-sized | TRBV6-1 | TGTGCCAGCAGTGGCCGGGACTACACAGATACGCAGTATTTT | CASSGRDYTDTQYF
TRBJ2-7 | - | medium-sized | TRBV6-1 | TGTGCCAGCAGCCGGGACTTGGGAATCTCCTACGAGCAGTACTTC | CASSRDLGISYEQYF
TRBJ2-3 | TRBD2 | - | TRBV19 | TGTGCCAGGTCAAATAGCGGGGGGGATACGCAGTATTTT | CARSNSGGDTQYF
TRBJ1-2 | TRBD1 | - | TRBV29-1 | TGCAGCGTTAGGGGGCTCGGCTACACCTTC | CSVRGLGYTF
TRBJ2-5 | - | medium-sized | TRBV3-1 | TGTGCCAGCAGTTACAGGGCGGGGACGCTCAACCAAGAGACCCAGTACTTC | CASSYRAGTLNQETQYF
TRBJ1-2 | - | medium-sized | TRBV6-1 | TGTGCCAGCAGTGAAGATGGGGTGGGGAACTATGGCTACACCTTC | CASSEDGVGNYGYTF
TRBJ1-1 | - | - | TRBV7-9 | TGTGCCAGCAGCTTTCTCCGGGACGGAGAAGCTTTCTTT | CASSFLRDGEAFF
TRBJ2-1 | - | medium-sized | TRBV7-3 | TGTGCCAGCAGCTTCGGATCCCGGGATGAGCAGTTCTTC | CASSFGSRDEQFF
TRBJ2-7 | - | medium-sized | TRBV9 | TGTGCCAGCAGCGTAGACGGGGATTCCTACGAGCAGTACTTC | CASSVDGDSYEQYF
TRBJ2-1 | - | - | TRBV2 | TGTGCCAGCAGTGAAAGACGAGGTGAGCAGTTCTTC | CASSERRGEQFF
TRBJ2-3 | - | many | TRBV28 | TGTGCCAGCAGGCGAAATTTAAACACAGATACGCAGTATTTT | CASRRNLNTDTQYF
TRBJ2-5 | TRBD1 | medium-sized | TRBV20-1 | TGCAGTGCCAAGACAGGGGTTGAGACCCAGTACTTC | CSAKTGVETQYF
TRBJ1-2 | TRBD1 | many | TRBV6-5 | TGTGCCAGCAGTTACAGTCCCCCAGACAGGGCCCCGGGGTATGGCTACACCTTC | CASSYSPPDRAPGYGYTF